Each of the 14 T cell receptor beta chains below was sequenced from the same sample in a study of blood T cell repertoires in COVID-19. Clones were sequenced by immunoSEQ multiplex PCR, and TCRdb holds only the in-frame ones, with some missing. The sample holds about 60,000 clones, almost 85% seen once. The sequencing sample was made of peripheral blood. These receptors originate from a man aged 60-69 years with acute or convalescent COVID-19.

The V and J genes are TRBV24-1 and TRBJ2-6; D perhaps matches TRBD2 (5 bases). Trimming removed 4 bases at V and 4 bases at J, with 10 bases between. The CDR3 is made up of 15 amino acids. In germline, CDR1 is KGHDR, CDR2 SFDVKD. The CDR3 loop reads CATSDRGTGANVLTF. In DNA form, the CDR3 reads TGTGCCACCAGTGACCGGGGTACCGGGGCCAACGTCCTGACTTTC.

The gene calls are TRBV27 and TRBJ1-1; maybe TRBD1 (5 bases). This CDR3 has 13 residues. V lost 3 bases and J lost 8, with 13 bases in between. CDR1 is MNHEY and CDR2 is SMNVEV in the germline V gene (reference sequence). Here the CDR3 DNA reads TGTGCCAGCAGTTTCGGTTCAGGGAGGGAAGCTTTCTTT. Translation: CASSFGSGREAFF.

CDR3 in DNA: TGTGCCAGCATGGGGGGGGCGTCTCGACAGGGGCCTAATGAAAAACTGTTTTTT. Protein product: CASMGGASRQGPNEKLFF. V usage is TRBV2 and J usage is TRBJ1-4, with 8 bases lining up with TRBD1. Germline values: CDR1 SNHLY, CDR2 FYNNEI. There are 18 residues in the CDR3. Trimming took 7 bases from V and 3 from J; bases not matched to a gene: 16.

The V and J genes are TRBV19 and TRBJ1-1; D gene ambiguous. CDR1 LNHDA and CDR2 SQIVND come from the germline V gene (reference sequence). The CDR3 covers 11 residues. Trimming cost V 9 bases and J 9 bases, with 14 bases left between them. The CDR3 region has the DNA TGTGCCAGCCCATTCCTTTCTAAAGCTTTCTTT. As protein: CASPFLSKAFF.

The rearrangement uses TRBV2 and TRBJ1-2; D is ambiguous. V gave up 2 bases and J gave up 8 bases, with 15 bases separating them. The CDR3 runs to 14 residues. From germline, CDR1 is SNHLY and CDR2 FYNNEI. The DNA of the CDR3 is TGTGCCAGCAGTGAACGGCAGGCGGCGGGCGGCTACACCTTC. It is translated as CASSERQAAGGYTF.

On this clone itself: The identical CDR3 is also encoded by other nucleotide sequences in the sample. The rearrangement joins TRBV9 to TRBJ2-3; TRBD2 aligns across 11 bases. Looked up from germline, CDR1 is SGDLS and CDR2 is YYNGEE. The CDR3 covers 16 residues. Trimming cost V 5 bases and J 3 bases; bases outside gene matches: 8. The CDR3 sequence: CASSPISGGATDTQYF. In DNA form, the CDR3 reads TGTGCCAGCAGTCCAATTAGCGGGGGGGCGACAGATACGCAGTATTTT.

This clone was counted only a few times. The J gene is TRBJ1-5, the V gene TRBV5-1; no clear D gene. Germline CDR1 reads SGHRS; CDR2 reads YFSETQ. This CDR3 has 12 amino acids. The CDR3 DNA is TGCGCAATGGCAGTAAGCAATCAGCCCCAGCATTTT. Its protein is CAMAVSNQPQHF.

This chain connects TRBV6-5 to TRBJ2-7; 9 positions match TRBD2. Trimming removed 6 bases from V and 2 bases from J; junction bases left unmatched: 8. Germline CDR1 and CDR2: MNHEY and SVGAGI. CDR3 length: 15 amino acids. The CDR3 sequence is CASRPLGGGAYEQYF. The CDR3 nucleotides are TGTGCCAGCAGACCTCTTGGCGGGGGGGCCTACGAGCAGTACTTC.

This sequence joins TRBV30 and TRBJ2-1, with a weak D call TRBD2 (5 bases). This CDR3 region has 13 residues. Germline CDR1 is GTSNPN and CDR2 is SVGIG (reference sequence). Trimming stripped 0 bases from V and 5 bases from J, with 8 bases between. The DNA of the CDR3 is TGTGCCTGGAGTGTGATGGAGGACAATGAGCAGTTCTTC. The encoded protein is CAWSVMEDNEQFF.

This clone has a handful of counts. The chain links TRBV30 to TRBJ1-2; D may be TRBD1 (6 bases). Germline V gene lookup returns CDR1 GTSNPN and CDR2 SVGIG (reference sequence). The CDR3 is 12 amino acids. The V end lost 5 bases, the J end lost 3 bases, and 10 bases lay between the germline ends. The CDR3 DNA follows: TGTGCCTGGCGGACAGCGTACTATGGCTACACCTTC. Its protein product is CAWRTAYYGYTF.

The rearrangement links TRBV7-3 to TRBJ2-2, with a possible D match to TRBD2 (7 bases). Germline lookup yields CDR1 SGHTA and CDR2 FQGTGA. This CDR3 has 14 amino acids. With 5 bases removed from V and 4 bases from J, the gap between germline ends came to 11 bases. Here the CDR3 reads CASSHREGTGELFF. The CDR3 DNA follows: TGTGCCAGCAGCCACAGGGAGGGCACCGGGGAGCTGTTTTTT.

This chain joins TRBV5-1 and TRBJ2-1, with 8 bases that match TRBD1. The CDR3 has 14 residues. J was trimmed by 5 bases and V by 4 bases; bases with no gene match: 5. Looked up from germline, CDR1 is SGHRS and CDR2 is YFSETQ. Here the CDR3 reads CASSSGQGNNEQFF. CDR3 DNA sequence: TGCGCCAGCAGCAGCGGACAGGGAAACAATGAGCAGTTCTTC.

V is TRBV10-3 and J is TRBJ2-6; possibly TRBD2 for D (7 bases). The V end was cut by 8 bases, the J end by 1 base, with 9 bases between. The CDR3 runs to 14 residues. Germline values: CDR1 ENHRY, CDR2 SYGVKD. Here the CDR3 reads CAIGGASGANVLTF. In nucleotides, the CDR3 is TGTGCCATCGGGGGGGCGTCTGGGGCCAACGTCCTGACTTTC.

The rearrangement joins TRBV5-5 to TRBJ1-2, with D perhaps matching TRBD1 (5 bases). Trimming removed 0 bases from V and 2 bases from J, with 11 bases in between. Germline V gene sequence: CDR1 SGHKS, CDR2 YYEKEE (reference sequence). The CDR3 is 15 residues long. CDR3 in DNA: TGTGCCAGCAGCTTGGGACCTGGGGGGAACTATGGCTACACCTTC. This gives the protein CASSLGPGGNYGYTF.